The source of this T cell receptor (beta chain) is a study of metastatic and nonmetastatic thyroid tumors. The CDR3 covers 18 residues. V lost 5 bases, J lost 0 bases, and 7 bases stayed unmatched. Thyroid surgery was preceded by no treatment in any patient. The table lists this clone with a few counts. Authors' analysis steps: Clinicopathological groups of papillary thyroid cancer showed CDR3 differences that were used to build a distant-metastasis classifier. MiXCR was used by TCRdb to re-call the PCR reads. These V and J calls originate from TCRdb's pipeline instead of the authors' own analysis. In the table there are about 7,800 clones, approximately 30% of which are singletons.

Sequenced sample: adjacent normal tissue. The J gene is TRBJ2-6, the V gene TRBV12-3 or TRBV12-4; 10 nucleotides align to TRBD2. This clonotype was obtained from a female donor with papillary thyroid cancer or a benign thyroid nodule (not recorded which). Some clones in this sample may be carry-over from other donors' samples. CDR3 sequence: CASSPLAGADSGANVLTF. The DNA for the CDR3 is TGTGCCAGCAGTCCCCTAGCGGGGGCCGACTCTGGGGCCAACGTCCTGACTTTC.